Listed below are T cell receptor beta chains from one sample, sequenced in a study of shared clonotypes between healthy human individuals. Here immunoSEQ multiplex PCR was the method, and the copy in TCRdb shows in-frame clones only, minus some. The data hold some 2,400,000 clones, with around 95% observed a single time. Specimen: naive CD4+ T cells sorted from blood. These TCRs come from a man aged 18 to 30 in good health. CDR3s include the opening cysteine and the closing phenylalanine or tryptophan. D genes are given only for firm matches. Clone size, where shown, is once, few, many, or a class for clones that have expanded.

v_gene	j_gene	abundance	d_gene	CDR3aa	CDR3nt
TRBV2	TRBJ2-2	-	-	CASGLRGSTGELFF	TGTGCCAGCGGGCTTAGGGGGTCCACCGGGGAGCTGTTTTTT
TRBV5-6	TRBJ1-2	-	-	CASRGTSGYTF	TGTGCCAGCAGAGGGACGTCGGGCTACACCTTC
TRBV9	TRBJ2-1	-	-	CASSVGLGGYEQFF	TGTGCCAGCAGCGTAGGACTAGGAGGATATGAGCAGTTCTTC
TRBV18	TRBJ1-1	once	TRBD1	CASSPLPGTGGNTEAFF	TGTGCCAGCTCACCATTACCCGGGACAGGGGGGAACACTGAAGCTTTCTTT
TRBV4-1	TRBJ2-1	few	TRBD1	CASSQTGSSYNEQFF	TGCGCCAGCAGCCAGACAGGGAGCTCCTACAATGAGCAGTTCTTC
TRBV7-7	TRBJ1-4	-	-	CASSPRGRAVKEKLFF	TGTGCTAGCAGCCCCCGCGGCAGGGCGGTGAAGGAAAAACTGTTTTTT
TRBV2	TRBJ2-1	-	TRBD2	CASIREASYNEQFF	TGTGCCAGCATACGGGAGGCCTCCTACAATGAGCAGTTCTTC
TRBV28	TRBJ1-5	-	TRBD1	CASSSADREKQPQHF	TGTGCCAGCAGTTCTGCGGACAGGGAAAAACAGCCCCAGCATTTT
TRBV21-1	TRBJ1-6	-	-	CASGDRGTTLHF	TGTGCCAGCGGGGACAGAGGAACGACCCTCCACTTT
TRBV18	TRBJ1-6	-	TRBD1	CASSPTGQGYSPLHF	TGTGCCAGCTCACCAACGGGACAGGGATATTCACCCCTCCACTTT
TRBV4-1	TRBJ2-7	-	TRBD2	CASSPLAGGTSRYEQYF	TGCGCCAGCAGCCCACTAGCGGGAGGAACCTCGAGATACGAGCAGTACTTC
TRBV12-5	TRBJ2-1	-	TRBD1	CASGQGQGNEQFF	TGTGCTAGTGGCCAAGGACAGGGTAATGAGCAGTTCTTC
TRBV10-3	TRBJ2-1	-	-	CAISDLLSSYNEQFF	TGTGCCATCAGTGATTTACTGAGCTCCTACAATGAGCAGTTCTTC
TRBV30	TRBJ1-6	-	-	CAWSSLGRPDSGSYNSPLHF	TGTGCCTGGAGTTCCCTTGGACGTCCAGATTCCGGCTCCTATAATTCACCCCTCCACTTT
TRBV9	TRBJ2-1	-	-	CASSFGGSYNEQFF	TGTGCCAGCAGCTTCGGGGGCTCCTACAATGAGCAGTTCTTC
TRBV6-4	TRBJ2-1	-	TRBD2	CASSETGLAGGSNEQFF	TGTGCCAGCAGTGAAACTGGACTAGCGGGAGGTTCAAATGAGCAGTTCTTC